This record concerns one TCR beta chain sequence. What it binds is not known. Here immunoSEQ multiplex PCR was the method, and the copy in TCRdb shows in-frame clones only, minus some. The sample includes approximately 140,000 clones, over 90% seen only once; the top ten take around 1%. The data belong to a study of T cell responses to AZD1222 COVID-19 vaccine. Study-level findings and limits: Spike-wide coverage was observed for vaccine-associated CD4 TCRs, with dominant responses at 160-218 and 743-854. Females made up more of the donors, who were largely white British, and clonal diversity may have come out too low.

The CDR3 is made up of 15 amino acids. Unmatched junction bases numbered 0, after V lost 0 bases and J lost 1 base. The germline V gene has CDR1 SGHRS and CDR2 YFSETQ. The gene calls are TRBV5-1 and TRBJ2-2; 7 bases map to TRBD1. The source was peripheral blood, collected on day 0 of MenACWY control vaccination. This TCR was recovered from an adult in good health. The CDR3 region is CASSLGQGNTGELFF. CDR3 sequence (DNA): TGCGCCAGCAGCTTGGGACAGGGGAACACCGGGGAGCTGTTTTTT.